This T cell receptor beta chain was captured by sequencing in a study of blood T cell repertoires in COVID-19. About the research overall: COVID-19 samples collected from the United States, Italy and Spain covered acute and convalescent phases. Nucleic acid was either cDNA or gDNA, and it came from T cells, B-cell-depleted T cells, or PBMCs.

As originally analysed: The assay estimated nucleated cells by amplifying reference gene primers. TCRdb keeps only in-frame clones here, not all; method: immunoSEQ multiplex PCR. V and J calls and clone size follow that table, whereas D and trimming were derived from the DNA. This sample has approximately 170,000 clones, with 70% to 90% found just once. The CDR3 extends over 15 amino acids. Germline loops: CDR1 LGHNA, CDR2 YSLEER. V shed 1 base and J shed 5 bases, with 11 bases lying between them. Material for sequencing was peripheral blood. The sequence was obtained from a man between 45 and 60 years old with active or convalescent COVID-19. The chain combines TRBV4-3 with TRBJ2-2; maybe TRBD1 (7 bases). The CDR3: CASSQGAGGTGELFF. DNA of the CDR3: TGCGCCAGCAGCCAAGGGGCAGGGGGGACCGGGGAGCTGTTTTTT.